A single sample is the source of the 25 T cell receptor beta chains below, sequenced in a study of cytomegalovirus exposure and HLA in healthy donors. The PCR employed 60 Vbeta primers together with 13 Jbeta primers. Sequencing was performed with immunoSEQ multiplex PCR; in TCRdb, only in-frame clones are kept and a portion is missing. This table holds about 150,000 clones, 80% found once. The source material was PBMCs. These receptors all stem from a man in his thirties or forties in good health and CMV-seropositive.

J is TRBJ2-5 and V is TRBV29-1, with 8 bases identical to TRBD1. The V gene's germline CDR1 is SQVTM and CDR2 ANQGSEA. J gave up 1 base and V 6 bases, and 10 bases lay outside the gene matches. The CDR3 runs 15 residues. CDR3 coding DNA: TGCAGCGTGTCCCCGATGACAGGGGTCCAAGAGACCCAGTACTTC. Encoded protein: CSVSPMTGVQETQYF.

V usage is TRBV7-9 and J usage is TRBJ1-6, with D tentatively TRBD1 (6 bases). V gave up 1 base and J gave up 0 bases, with 13 bases separating them. CDR3 length: 18 residues. CDR1 is SEHNR and CDR2 is FQNEAQ in the germline V gene (reference sequence). CDR3: CASSLDDRRSSYNSPLHF. CDR3 nucleotide sequence: TGTGCCAGCAGCTTAGACGACAGGAGGAGCTCCTATAATTCACCCCTCCACTTT.

This clone appeared a single time. V and J are TRBV29-1 and TRBJ2-1; weak D call: TRBD1 (6 bases). Per germline, CDR1 SQVTM and CDR2 ANQGSEA. V gave up 4 bases and J gave up 3 bases, with 13 bases separating them. This CDR3 contains 14 residues. CDR3 nucleotides: TGCAGCGTTGGATCGGGACACCACTACAATGAGCAGTTCTTC. Translating it yields CSVGSGHHYNEQFF.

The rearrangement joins TRBV7-2 to TRBJ1-2; D is ambiguous. This CDR3 comprises 12 residues. The V gene's germline CDR1 is SGHTA and CDR2 FQGNSA. V gave up 3 bases and J gave up 13 bases, with 15 bases separating them. CDR3 loop: CASSFWEGRCTF. DNA for the CDR3: TGTGCCAGCAGCTTTTGGGAGGGAAGGTGCACCTTC.

The chain combines TRBV7-9 with TRBJ2-2, with D perhaps matching TRBD1 (6 bases). Trimming removed 4 bases at V and 6 bases at J, with 9 bases between. CDR1 and CDR2 from the germline V gene are SEHNR and FQNEAQ (reference sequence). The CDR3 is made up of 13 amino acids. The DNA for the CDR3 is TGTGCCAGCAGCTCCGAGGGGGCCGGGGAGCTGTTTTTT. This codes for CASSSEGAGELFF.

This chain connects TRBV14 to TRBJ2-3; 7 bases align to TRBD1. The V segment lost 2 bases and the J segment 4 bases; nucleotides outside the gene matches: 24. The CDR3 runs 21 residues. Germline V lookup: CDR1 SGHDN, CDR2 FVKESK. The CDR3 bases are TGTGCCAGCAGCCAATGGCCTCGCCGAGGGGGCGAACGAACGAAGCCAGATACGCAGTATTTT. Protein sequence: CASSQWPRRGGERTKPDTQYF.

The gene calls are TRBV6-5 and TRBJ1-1; no reliable D call. V lost 0 bases to trimming and J lost 8 bases, with 7 bases between them. Germline loops: CDR1 MNHEY, CDR2 SVGAGI. CDR3 length equals 12 residues. CDR3 protein: CASSYSIGEAFF. The CDR3 DNA is TGTGCCAGCAGTTACTCCATCGGGGAAGCTTTCTTT.

The rearrangement links TRBV28 to TRBJ2-5; possibly TRBD1 for D (6 bases). The CDR3 loop spans 15 amino acids. V dropped 4 bases and J dropped 1 base, with 13 bases sitting between them. The germline gives CDR1 MDHEN, CDR2 SYDVKM. CDR3 sequence (DNA): TGTGCCAGCAGTTCCCGACAGGCGATCCAAGAGACCCAGTACTTC. Translated: CASSSRQAIQETQYF.

This clone was recorded once. The rearrangement joins TRBV2 to TRBJ1-2; 8 bases line up with TRBD1. This CDR3 is 12 amino acids long. Germline values: CDR1 SNHLY, CDR2 FYNNEI. Trimming cost V 6 bases and J 4 bases; bases outside gene matches: 1. In DNA form, the CDR3 reads TGTGCCAGCAGGGACAGGGCCTATGGCTACACCTTC. Translation gives CASRDRAYGYTF.

The rearrangement links TRBV11-2 to TRBJ1-2; 9 nucleotides match TRBD1. Germline V gene lookup returns CDR1 SGHAT and CDR2 FQNNGV. Trimming removed 4 bases from V and 6 bases from J; junction bases left unmatched: 6. The CDR3 consists of 14 residues. Written as DNA, the CDR3 is TGTGCCAGCAGCTACGGGGACAGGGTTGATGGCTACACCTTC. It is translated as CASSYGDRVDGYTF.

Details on this clone: Other DNA sequences from this sample encode an identical CDR3 as well. The chain is built from TRBV5-1 and TRBJ2-7, with TRBD1 matching over 10 bases. Losses at the gene ends were 0 bases for V and 3 bases for J; bases not matched to a gene: 3. This CDR3 spans 15 amino acids. Germline loops: CDR1 SGHRS, CDR2 YFSETQ. This CDR3 is CASSLGTGGLYEQYF. The CDR3 DNA reads as TGCGCCAGCAGCTTGGGGACAGGGGGACTCTACGAGCAGTACTTC.

This clone was detected a few times. The CDR3: CASSRHSTNEKLFF. DNA for the CDR3: TGTGCCAGCAGCCGACATTCAACTAATGAAAAACTGTTTTTT. This chain uses TRBV9 with TRBJ1-4; D unresolved. V was clipped by 4 bases and J by 0 bases, with 7 bases between them. The CDR3 spans 14 residues. Per germline, CDR1 SGDLS and CDR2 YYNGEE.

This rearrangement joins TRBV10-3 to TRBJ1-5; 7 nucleotides align to TRBD1. This CDR3 has 14 residues. V trimming: 3 bases; J trimming: 9 bases; junction bases outside the gene matches: 8. Germline V gives CDR1 ENHRY, CDR2 SYGVKD. The chain's CDR3 is CAISDRDSRRPQHF. CDR3 nucleotides: TGTGCCATCAGTGACCGGGACAGCCGGCGGCCCCAGCATTTT.

The chain carries TRBV18 and TRBJ1-1; 7 bases map to TRBD1. Germline trimming cut 1 base from V and 2 bases from J; bases unmatched to any gene: 7. Germline assignment: CDR1 KGHSH and CDR2 LQKENI. The CDR3 contains 16 residues. CDR3 nucleotides: TGTGCCAGCTCACCACTACAGGGGTTCCAAAACACTGAAGCTTTCTTT. The encoded protein is CASSPLQGFQNTEAFF.

The chain links TRBV5-4 to TRBJ1-4; the D gene is possibly TRBD1 (5 bases). Between the trimmed V and J ends, which lost 0 bases and 10 bases, there was a span of 19 bases. The CDR3 is made up of 16 amino acids. Looked up from germline, CDR1 is SGHNT and CDR2 is YYREEE (reference sequence). The CDR3 spells CASSLGSGQVYGKLFF. The DNA for the CDR3 is TGTGCCAGCAGCTTGGGTTCCGGACAAGTCTACGGAAAACTGTTTTTT. Based on the CDR3 plus reference TRBV5-4 and TRBJ1-4, the full variable domain is ETGVTQSPTHLIKTRGQQVTLRCSSQSGHNTVSWYQQALGQGPQFIFQYYREEENGRGNFPPRFSGLQFPNYSSELNVNALELDDSALYLCASSLGSGQVYGKLFFGSGTQLSVL.

This clone was picked up a small number of times. The chain recombines TRBV5-1 with TRBJ2-1; no clear D. The germline CDR1 and CDR2 sequences are SGHRS and YFSETQ. Trimming took off 0 bases at V and 8 bases at J, with 6 bases between the two ends. There are 12 residues in the CDR3. CDR3 in amino acids: CASSLAAHEQFF. DNA of the CDR3: TGCGCCAGCAGCTTGGCCGCGCATGAGCAGTTCTTC.

This rearrangement joins TRBV5-8 to TRBJ2-7; TRBD1 is a possible D gene (5 bases). The germline CDR1 and CDR2 sequences are SGHTS and YDEGEE. The V and J ends lost 2 bases and 4 bases respectively, with 25 bases between them. The CDR3 is made up of 18 amino acids. CDR3: CASSFPYGRRQIRYEQYF. The CDR3 nucleotides are TGTGCCAGCAGCTTTCCCTACGGACGCAGACAGATACGGTACGAGCAGTACTTC.

The chain uses TRBV7-2 and TRBJ1-1; D unclear. Germline assignment: CDR1 SGHTA and CDR2 FQGNSA. Trimming removed 1 base from V and 4 bases from J, with 10 bases in between. The CDR3 is 14 amino acids. The CDR3 is CASSLERLSTEAFF. The CDR3 nucleotides are TGTGCCAGCAGCTTAGAGAGGTTGAGCACTGAAGCTTTCTTT.

The J gene is TRBJ1-4, the V gene TRBV6-1; no clear D gene. Between the trimmed V and J ends, which lost 5 bases and 5 bases, there was a span of 6 bases. Germline CDR1 MNHNS, CDR2 SASEGT. The CDR3 sequence is 12 residues long. The CDR3 nucleotides are TGTGCCAGCAGTTCCGGGAATGAAAAACTGTTTTTT. Its translation: CASSSGNEKLFF.

The gene calls are TRBV9 and TRBJ2-5; 8 nucleotides align to TRBD2. Germline V gives CDR1 SGDLS, CDR2 YYNGEE. V lost 0 bases to trimming and J lost 4 bases; unmatched junction nucleotides: 8. This CDR3 region has 16 residues. The CDR3 nucleotides read TGTGCCAGCAGCGTAGCGGTAGCGGGATGGCGAGAGACCCAGTACTTC. Amino acids: CASSVAVAGWRETQYF.

This chain's CDR3 is CAWSIKRGRTDTQYF. The CDR3 DNA sequence: TGTGCCTGGAGTATAAAGCGGGGGAGGACAGATACGCAGTATTTT. The V call is TRBV30, the J call TRBJ2-3, with TRBD2 matching 8 bases. J gave up 3 bases and V 2 bases, and 7 bases lay outside the gene matches. From germline, CDR1 is GTSNPN and CDR2 SVGIG (reference sequence). The CDR3 is 15 residues long.

The chain links TRBV18 to TRBJ2-7; D gene ambiguous. The CDR3 is made up of 16 amino acids. Between the trimmed V and J ends, which lost 2 bases and 0 bases, there was a span of 14 bases. Germline V gene data show CDR1 as KGHSH and CDR2 as LQKENI. CDR3 sequence reads: CASSPWAYESSYEQYF. The CDR3 DNA sequence: TGTGCCAGCTCACCATGGGCGTACGAGAGCTCCTACGAGCAGTACTTC.

The rearrangement joins TRBV30 to TRBJ2-1, with D unclear. The CDR3 totals 15 residues. Germline-derived CDR1 and CDR2 are GTSNPN and SVGIG (reference sequence). Trimming cost V 0 bases and J 3 bases, with 12 bases left between them. CDR3 nucleotides: TGTGCCTGGAGTGTGTATGGTCGGAGCTACAATGAGCAGTTCTTC. Its translation: CAWSVYGRSYNEQFF.

The chain joins TRBV28 to TRBJ1-4, with D uncertain. The germline V gene encodes CDR1 MDHEN and CDR2 SYDVKM. The CDR3 covers 14 residues. The V end was cut by 6 bases, the J end by 0 bases, with 8 bases between. The CDR3 nucleotides are TGTGCCAGCAGCCCCTTTGCAACTAATGAAAAACTGTTTTTT. Protein: CASSPFATNEKLFF.

The V and J genes are TRBV29-1 and TRBJ2-1; TRBD1 aligns across 8 bases. V shed 6 bases and J 8 bases; nucleotides not matched to a gene: 18. The CDR3 covers 16 residues. Germline V lookup: CDR1 SQVTM, CDR2 ANQGSEA. CDR3 sequence: CSVPGQGFFLFDEQFF. CDR3 DNA: TGCAGCGTCCCTGGACAGGGATTTTTTCTATTCGATGAGCAGTTCTTC.